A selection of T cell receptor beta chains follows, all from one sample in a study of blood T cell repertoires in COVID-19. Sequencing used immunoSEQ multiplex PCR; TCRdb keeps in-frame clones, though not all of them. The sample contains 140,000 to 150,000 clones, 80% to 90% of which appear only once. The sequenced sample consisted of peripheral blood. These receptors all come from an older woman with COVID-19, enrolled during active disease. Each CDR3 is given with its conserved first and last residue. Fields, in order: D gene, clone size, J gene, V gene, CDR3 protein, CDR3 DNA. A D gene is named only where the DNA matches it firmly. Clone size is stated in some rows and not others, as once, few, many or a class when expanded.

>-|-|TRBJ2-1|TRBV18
CASSPPGDVSSYNEQFF
TGTGCCAGCTCACCACCAGGAGACGTCAGCTCCTACAATGAGCAGTTCTTC
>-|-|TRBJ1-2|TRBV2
CASSEFGVSNYGYTF
TGTGCCAGCAGTGAATTTGGAGTTTCTAACTATGGCTACACCTTC
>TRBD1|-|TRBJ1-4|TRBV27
CASSLSAHRGQNEKLFF
TGTGCCAGCAGTTTATCTGCCCACAGGGGGCAGAATGAAAAACTGTTTTTT
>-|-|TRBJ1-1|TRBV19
CASTRTAGRTEAFF
TGTGCCAGTACCCGGACAGCAGGGCGCACTGAAGCTTTCTTT
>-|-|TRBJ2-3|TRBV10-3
CAISVSGARTDTQYF
TGTGCCATCAGTGTCTCTGGGGCGCGGACAGATACGCAGTATTTT
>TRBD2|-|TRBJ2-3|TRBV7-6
CASSLAASGDSTDTQYF
TGTGCCAGCAGCTTAGCGGCTAGCGGGGATAGCACAGATACGCAGTATTTT
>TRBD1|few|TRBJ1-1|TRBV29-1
CSTPGGAGTEAFF
TGCAGCACCCCAGGGGGCGCCGGCACTGAAGCTTTCTTT
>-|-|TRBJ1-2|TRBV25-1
CANLVVGSLYGYTF
TGTGCCAACTTGGTGGTTGGGAGCCTCTATGGCTACACCTTC
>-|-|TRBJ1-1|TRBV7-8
CASSLAGLTEAFF
TGTGCCAGCAGCTTAGCGGGCCTCACTGAAGCTTTCTTT
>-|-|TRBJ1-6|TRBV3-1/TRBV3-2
CASSQVSGNSPLHF
TGTGCCAGCAGCCAAGTGTCAGGCAATTCACCCCTCCACTTT
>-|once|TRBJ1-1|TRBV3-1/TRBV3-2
CASSLHIGGTEAFF
TGTGCCAGCAGCCTCCATATAGGGGGCACTGAAGCTTTCTTT
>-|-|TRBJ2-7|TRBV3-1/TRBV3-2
CASSQEYTGSYEQYF
TGTGCCAGCAGCCAAGAATATACAGGAAGCTACGAGCAGTACTTC
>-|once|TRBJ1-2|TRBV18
CASSPSMNGYTF
TGTGCCAGCTCACCATCTATGAATGGCTACACCTTC
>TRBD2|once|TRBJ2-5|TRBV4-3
CASSQAGTSGGVETQYF
TGCGCCAGCAGCCAAGCCGGGACTAGCGGGGGGGTAGAGACCCAGTACTTC
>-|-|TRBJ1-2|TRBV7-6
CASSPGLQDGTNYGYTF
TGTGCCAGCAGCCCAGGACTCCAGGACGGAACTAACTATGGCTACACCTTC
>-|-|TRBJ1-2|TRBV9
CASSGLTGYGYTF
TGTGCCAGCAGCGGCCTCACAGGGTATGGCTACACCTTC
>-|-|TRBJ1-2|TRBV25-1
CASSESVLAGSYGYTF
TGTGCCAGCAGTGAATCGGTCTTAGCGGGCAGCTATGGCTACACCTTC
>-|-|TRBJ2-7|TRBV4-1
CASSQVPLSTYEQYF
TGCGCCAGCAGCCAAGTCCCCTTAAGCACCTACGAGCAGTACTTC
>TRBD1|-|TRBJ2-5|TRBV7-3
CASSTTGVETQYF
TGTGCCAGCAGCACGACAGGGGTGGAGACCCAGTACTTC
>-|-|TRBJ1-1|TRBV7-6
CASSLPVGGPTEAFF
TGTGCCAGCAGCTTGCCGGTGGGGGGGCCCACTGAAGCTTTCTTT
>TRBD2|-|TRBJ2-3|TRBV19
CASSILAPAGGPDTQYF
TGTGCCAGTAGTATCTTGGCCCCAGCGGGGGGCCCAGATACGCAGTATTTT
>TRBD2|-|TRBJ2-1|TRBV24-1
CATSVLSGGSYNEQFF
TGTGCCACCAGTGTCCTTAGCGGGGGATCCTACAATGAGCAGTTCTTC
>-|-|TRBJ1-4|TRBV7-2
CASSTESNEKLFF
TGTGCCAGCAGCACTGAGAGTAATGAAAAACTGTTTTTT
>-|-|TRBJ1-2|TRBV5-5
CASSLAPGGSDGYTF
TGTGCCAGCAGCTTGGCCCCGGGGGGCTCGGATGGCTACACCTTC
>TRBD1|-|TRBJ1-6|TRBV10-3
CAISGDRGTNSPLHF
TGTGCCATCAGTGGGGACAGGGGAACGAATTCACCCCTCCACTTT
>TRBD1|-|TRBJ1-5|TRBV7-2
CASSPRQGRNQPQHF
TGTGCCAGCAGCCCTCGACAGGGACGCAATCAGCCCCAGCATTTT
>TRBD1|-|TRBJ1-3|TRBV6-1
CASSEGLTGSSGNTIYF
TGTGCCAGCAGTGAAGGGTTGACAGGGAGCTCTGGAAACACCATATATTTT
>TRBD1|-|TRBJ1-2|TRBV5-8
CASVTRQGLFYGYTF
TGTGCCAGCGTTACTAGACAGGGGCTCTTCTATGGCTACACCTTC
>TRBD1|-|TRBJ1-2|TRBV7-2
CASSARSTGGAGYTF
TGTGCCAGCAGCGCTAGATCAACAGGGGGGGCTGGCTACACCTTC
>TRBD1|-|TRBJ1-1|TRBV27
CASSYYRGSMNTEAFF
TGTGCCAGCAGTTATTACAGGGGAAGCATGAACACTGAAGCTTTCTTT
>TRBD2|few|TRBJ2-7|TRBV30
CAWSSGGEQYF
TGTGCCTGGAGTTCGGGGGGCGAGCAGTACTTC
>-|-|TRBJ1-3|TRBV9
CASSVVAVLSGNTIYF
TGTGCCAGCAGCGTAGTGGCAGTTCTCTCTGGAAACACCATATATTTT
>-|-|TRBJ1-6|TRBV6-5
CASSYSGTTSSPLHF
TGTGCCAGCAGTTACTCAGGGACAACATCTTCACCCCTCCACTTT
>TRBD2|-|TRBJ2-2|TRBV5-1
CASSLEAGVNTGELFF
TGCGCCAGCAGCTTGGAGGCGGGGGTGAACACCGGGGAGCTGTTTTTT
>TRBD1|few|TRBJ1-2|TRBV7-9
CASRTGSSNYGYTF
TGTGCCAGCAGGACAGGGTCGAGTAACTATGGCTACACCTTC
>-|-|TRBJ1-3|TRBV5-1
CASSLEFRSGNTIYF
TGCGCCAGCAGCTTGGAGTTTCGGAGCGGAAACACCATATATTTT
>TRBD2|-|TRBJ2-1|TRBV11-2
CASSWAGGYNEQFF
TGTGCCAGCAGCTGGGCGGGGGGATACAATGAGCAGTTCTTC
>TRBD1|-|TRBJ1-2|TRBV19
CASSTRQGSYGYTF
TGTGCCAGTAGTACCAGACAGGGAAGCTATGGCTACACCTTC
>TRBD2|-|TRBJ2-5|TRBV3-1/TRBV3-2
CASSQDSAGGFQETQYF
TGTGCCAGCAGCCAAGATTCGGCGGGGGGCTTCCAAGAGACCCAGTACTTC
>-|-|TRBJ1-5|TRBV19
CATQDPGHPSNQPQHF
TGTGCCACCCAAGACCCGGGACACCCTAGCAATCAGCCCCAGCATTTT